This T cell receptor (beta chain) emerged from a study of T cells in Graves' hyperthyroidism and ophthalmopathy. Study information: Once the initial diagnosis was made, peripheral blood was obtained before any treatment. General study points: Blood shared most expanded thyroid clonotypes above 0.001.

Clinical symptoms, serum thyroxine and TRAb, thyroid ultrasound and orbital computed tomography together formed the diagnostic basis. CDR1 is WSHSY, CDR2 SAAADI, per germline. The CDR3 spans 13 residues. J lost 4 bases, V lost 4 bases, and 3 bases had no gene match. This clonotype showed up many times. What it binds is unknown. Amplification of TCR beta CDR3 regions was performed using RNA transcripts as template. The HTBI set primed first-round TCR CDR3 RT-PCR. In TCRdb, the multiplex PCR reads were re-called with MiXCR into one record per CDR3 protein. The sample has a few hundred thousand distinct CDR3 sequences, around a sixth seen once.

What was sequenced was blood. V gene TRBV10-2 combines with J gene TRBJ2-5; 7 bases agree with TRBD1. The clonotype originates from a woman aged 40 to 50 with Graves' ophthalmopathy. The CDR3, as DNA: TGCGCCAGCAGTGTGACAGGGCGAGAGACCCAGTACTTC. Translated: CASSVTGRETQYF.